Following are 30 T cell receptor beta chains from one sample sequenced in a study of low-dose radiotherapy and immunotherapy resistance in tumors. Alpha- and beta-chain coverage of first-strand cDNA came from TRAV- and TRBV-specific primers. Over roughly 19 PCR cycles, TCRs were amplified from a constant-region primer and V-primer adapter. TCRdb itself ran the reads through MiXCR, one entry per CDR3 protein. The table has tens of thousands of distinct CDR3 sequences, about 26% seen once; the top ten hold about 6.6%. Noted time point: before trial treatment. Specimen: PBMCs, collected before treatment. The receptors here all came from a male donor with rectosigmoid adenocarcinoma.

This rearrangement joins TRBV11-2 to TRBJ2-7; unclear D gene. This CDR3 comprises 13 residues. V lost 5 bases, J lost 5 bases, and 13 bases lay in between. Germline values: CDR1 SGHAT, CDR2 FQNNGV. CDR3 amino acids: CASSGELRHEQYF. The DNA of the CDR3 is TGTGCCAGCAGCGGGGAACTCCGCCACGAGCAGTACTTC.

On this clonotype itself: Given a far larger clone just one base away, this is likely a sequencing read error. The genes are TRBV2 and TRBJ1-6, with TRBD1 as a possible D gene (5 bases). Trimming removed 3 bases at V and 9 bases at J, with 12 bases between. The CDR3 runs 14 residues. Germline V lookup: CDR1 SNHLY, CDR2 FYNNEI. The chain's CDR3 is CASSDRDRGSPLHF. The DNA of the CDR3 is TGTGCCAGCAGTGACAGGGACCGGGGTTCACCCCTCCACTTT.

In its sample, this clonotype was seen many times. This chain joins TRBV9 and TRBJ2-3; D unclear. Trimming shortened V by 0 bases and J by 0 bases, and 8 bases separated the two germline ends. In germline, CDR1 is SGDLS, CDR2 YYNGEE. The CDR3 contains 15 residues. The CDR3 is CASSVGGSSTDTQYF. In DNA, the CDR3 is TGTGCCAGCAGCGTAGGGGGATCTAGCACAGATACGCAGTATTTT.

This clonotype occurred many times. The V call is TRBV27, the J call TRBJ2-7; TRBD2 agrees at 8 bases. After removal of 6 bases from V and 0 bases from J, the junction contained 4 bases not matched to a gene. Per germline, CDR1 MNHEY and CDR2 SMNVEV (reference sequence). The CDR3 covers 14 residues. CDR3 loop: CASRDSGSSYEQYF. The CDR3 nucleotides read TGTGCCAGCAGAGACAGCGGGAGCTCCTACGAGCAGTACTTC.

This clonotype was observed many times. This sequence joins TRBV6-1 and TRBJ2-2; D tentatively fits TRBD1 or TRBD2 (5 bases each). The CDR3 is 15 residues long. Germline V gene data show CDR1 as MNHNS and CDR2 as SASEGT. V lost 7 bases and J 6 bases, leaving 18 bases between the germline ends. CDR3 sequence (DNA): TGTGCCAGCAAAGGAGGAGCAGGGAAAGCCGGGGAGCTGTTTTTT. This translates into CASKGGAGKAGELFF.

This clonotype was seen ten or more times. V and J are TRBV12-3 or TRBV12-4 and TRBJ2-5; the D gene is possibly TRBD2 (5 bases). V lost 3 bases and J lost 5, with 19 bases in between. The length of the CDR3 is 16 residues. The CDR3 loop reads CASSFLPPAVSETQYF. For the CDR3, the DNA is TGTGCCAGCAGTTTCCTTCCCCCAGCGGTCTCCGAGACCCAGTACTTC.

This CDR3 reads CASSQVIPRGLDGETQYF. The CDR3 nucleotides read TGTGCCAGCAGCCAAGTAATCCCCAGGGGCTTAGATGGAGAGACCCAGTACTTC. The rearrangement joins TRBV3-1 to TRBJ2-5; maybe TRBD1 (6 bases). Trimming left V 1 base short and J 4 bases short, with 22 bases between. CDR3 length: 18 amino acids. From germline, CDR1 is LGHDT and CDR2 YNNKEL (reference sequence).

This clonotype was picked up many times. The CDR3 region is CASSDRGSGETGELFF. For the CDR3, the DNA is TGTGCCAGCAGTGACCGCGGTAGCGGGGAAACCGGGGAGCTGTTTTTT. V usage is TRBV6-4 and J usage is TRBJ2-2; TRBD2 matches 8 bases. V trimming: 2 bases; J trimming: 5 bases; junction bases outside the gene matches: 7. This CDR3 is 16 amino acids long. The germline V gene encodes CDR1 MRHNA and CDR2 SNTAGT.

This clonotype was observed many times. The gene calls are TRBV18 and TRBJ2-1; D unclear. V was clipped by 3 bases and J by 7 bases, with 7 bases between them. The CDR3 loop spans 12 amino acids. CDR1 is KGHSH, CDR2 LQKENI, per germline. CDR3 in amino acids: CASSPNRNEQFF. The CDR3 nucleotides read TGTGCCAGCTCACCTAATCGGAATGAGCAGTTCTTC.

This clonotype was found many times. The chain uses TRBV20-1 and TRBJ2-6; 7 bases are shared with TRBD1. The CDR3 is 14 amino acids. V lost 4 bases to trimming and J lost 4 bases; unmatched junction nucleotides: 4. The germline V gene has CDR1 DFQATT and CDR2 SNEGSKA (reference sequence). The CDR3 region is CSATQGVGANVLTF. The CDR3 DNA follows: TGCAGTGCTACTCAGGGGGTAGGGGCCAACGTCCTGACTTTC.

In DNA form, the CDR3 reads TGCGCCAGCAGGCCTAGCAGGGGGAATGAAAAACTGTTTTTT. Residues: CASRPSRGNEKLFF. This chain links TRBV5-1 with TRBJ1-4, with 7 nucleotides matching TRBD1. This CDR3 region has 14 residues. V lost 5 bases to trimming and J lost 5 bases; unmatched junction nucleotides: 6. In germline, CDR1 is SGHRS, CDR2 YFSETQ. Combining the CDR3 with reference TRBV5-1 and TRBJ1-4 gives the whole variable domain KAGVTQTPRYLIKTRGQQVTLSCSPISGHRSVSWYQQTPGQGLQFLFEYFSETQRNKGNFPGRFSGRQFSNSRSEMNVSTLELGDSALYLCASRPSRGNEKLFFGSGTQLSVL.

This clonotype was counted many times. The chain joins TRBV16 to TRBJ2-7; D might be TRBD2 (6 bases). V shed 4 bases and J shed 3 bases, with 13 bases lying between them. Germline V CDR1 and CDR2: KGHSY, FQNENV. This CDR3 is 14 amino acids long. In nucleotides, the CDR3 is TGTGCCAGCAGCCCTGGGCTAGCGCTCTACGAGCAGTACTTC. It is translated as CASSPGLALYEQYF.

This clonotype appeared a few times. V and J are TRBV20-1 and TRBJ2-7; 11 bases line up with TRBD2. After removal of 5 bases from V and 3 bases from J, the junction contained 3 bases not matched to a gene. The germline gives CDR1 DFQATT, CDR2 SNEGSKA (reference sequence). The CDR3 sequence is 13 residues long. CDR3 sequence (DNA): TGCAGTGCTCCCACTAGCGGGGGCTACGAGCAGTACTTC. Amino acids: CSAPTSGGYEQYF.

This clonotype came up many times. V gene TRBV18 combines with J gene TRBJ2-1; D unresolved. This CDR3 is built from 16 residues. Germline V CDR1 and CDR2: KGHSH, LQKENI. Trimming took off 0 bases at V and 3 bases at J, with 12 bases between the two ends. CDR3 bases: TGTGCCAGCTCACCACCGTTACAGTTAGGCTACAATGAGCAGTTCTTC. Its translation is CASSPPLQLGYNEQFF.

This clonotype was seen many times. The V call is TRBV5-1, the J call TRBJ2-1, with TRBD2 matching over 11 bases. V lost 4 bases to trimming and J lost 6 bases; unmatched junction nucleotides: 9. From germline, CDR1 is SGHRS and CDR2 YFSETQ. CDR3 length: 16 amino acids. The CDR3 loop is CASSPRLAGSLNEQFF. The CDR3 bases are TGCGCCAGCAGCCCTAGACTAGCGGGAAGCCTCAATGAGCAGTTCTTC. The full variable domain, its missing parts supplied by reference TRBV5-1 and TRBJ2-1, is KAGVTQTPRYLIKTRGQQVTLSCSPISGHRSVSWYQQTPGQGLQFLFEYFSETQRNKGNFPGRFSGRQFSNSRSEMNVSTLELGDSALYLCASSPRLAGSLNEQFFGPGTRLTVL.

This clonotype was seen many times. This sequence joins TRBV19 and TRBJ1-1, with unresolved D. Germline V gives CDR1 LNHDA, CDR2 SQIVND (reference sequence). The CDR3 sequence is 12 residues long. V lost 5 bases, J lost 0 bases, and 4 bases lay in between. The CDR3 DNA sequence: TGTGCCAGTAGTCAGGTGAACACTGAAGCTTTCTTT. It codes for CASSQVNTEAFF. Using reference TRBV19 and TRBJ1-1 for the parts outside the CDR3, the full variable domain is DGGITQSPKYLFRKEGQNVTLSCEQNLNHDAMYWYRQDPGQGLRLIYYSQIVNDFQKGDIAEGYSVSREKKESFPLTVTSAQKNPTAFYLCASSQVNTEAFFGQGTRLTVV.

This clonotype was counted many times. The gene calls are TRBV7-9 and TRBJ2-7, with D perhaps given as TRBD1 or TRBD2 (5 bases each). V was pared by 5 bases and J by 0 bases, with 26 bases between. This CDR3 has 19 amino acids. Germline V gene sequence: CDR1 SEHNR, CDR2 FQNEAQ (reference sequence). DNA of the CDR3: TGTGCCAGCAGCCTGGGACGGCCTGGAGGACCCCCCTCCTCCTACGAGCAGTACTTC. Protein sequence: CASSLGRPGGPPSSYEQYF.

The J gene is TRBJ1-5, the V gene TRBV5-1, with 9 bases fitting TRBD1. The CDR3 totals 15 residues. V lost 4 bases to trimming and J lost 4 bases; unmatched junction nucleotides: 6. CDR1 is SGHRS, CDR2 YFSETQ, per germline. The CDR3 spells CASSAGTGLNQPQHF. In DNA form, the CDR3 reads TGCGCCAGCAGCGCCGGGACAGGGCTTAATCAGCCCCAGCATTTT.

This clonotype has at least ten counts. The chain recombines TRBV6-6 with TRBJ2-2, with TRBD2 matching 15 bases. From germline, CDR1 is MNHNY and CDR2 SVGAGI (reference sequence). With 8 bases clipped from V and 4 bases from J, the junction kept 2 bases outside the gene matches. The CDR3 has 15 amino acids. The CDR3 sequence: CASGGLAGGTGELFF. The CDR3 coding sequence is TGTGCCAGCGGGGGACTAGCGGGGGGCACCGGGGAGCTGTTTTTT.

The V gene is TRBV28, the J gene TRBJ1-1; 8 nucleotides match TRBD1. The CDR3 loop spans 16 amino acids. Losses at the gene ends were 4 bases for V and 3 bases for J; bases not matched to a gene: 10. CDR1 is MDHEN and CDR2 is SYDVKM in the germline V gene. CDR3 in DNA: TGTGCCAGCAGTTGGACAGGGACGCCTTCGGACACTGAAGCTTTCTTT. Translated, it gives CASSWTGTPSDTEAFF.

In its sample, this clonotype was seen many times. The chain combines TRBV4-2 with TRBJ2-5; 8 nucleotides align to TRBD2. CDR1 and CDR2 from the germline V gene are LGHNA and YNFKEQ. V lost 4 bases and J lost 3; bases outside the gene matches: 10. The CDR3 is 16 residues long. The CDR3 reads CASSRLSGGEKETQYF. The CDR3 coding sequence is TGTGCCAGCAGCCGACTCTCGGGAGGGGAGAAAGAGACCCAGTACTTC.

As concerns this clonotype: A far larger clone is only one base removed, so a read error is likely. The V and J genes are TRBV6-2 or TRBV6-3 and TRBJ2-1; possibly TRBD1 for D (6 bases). There are 13 residues in the CDR3. V was shortened by 11 bases and J by 10 bases, with 21 bases between the two germline ends. Germline values: CDR1 MNHEY, CDR2 SVGEGT. The DNA of the CDR3 is TGTGCCGGGTCACAGGGAACGTCCTACGAGCAGTTCTTC. Protein product: CAGSQGTSYEQFF.

In this sample, this clonotype turned up many times. The chain links TRBV7-9 to TRBJ1-6; 9 nucleotides agree with TRBD1. This CDR3 has 15 residues. Germline CDR1 and CDR2: SEHNR and FQNEAQ (reference sequence). With V trimmed by 2 bases and J by 10 bases, 6 bases remained unmatched. The CDR3 DNA follows: TGTGCCAGCAGCTTATTCGGGACAGGGAACTCACCCCTCCACTTT. Encoded protein: CASSLFGTGNSPLHF. Complete variable domain (other parts from reference TRBV7-9 and TRBJ1-6): DTGVSQNPRHKITKRGQNVTFRCDPISEHNRLYWYRQTLGQGPEFLTYFQNEAQLEKSRLLSDRFSAERPKGSFSTLEIQRTEQGDSAMYLCASSLFGTGNSPLHFGNGTRLTVT.

The rearrangement joins TRBV7-8 to TRBJ2-1, with TRBD1 as a possible D gene (6 bases). Trimming stripped 5 bases from V and 10 bases from J, with 21 bases between. The CDR3 totals 15 residues. Germline values: CDR1 SGHVS, CDR2 FQNEAQ. The CDR3, as DNA: TGTGCCAGCAGCGCACCGTCGACAGGTAGATACGAGCAGTTCTTC. Amino acid sequence: CASSAPSTGRYEQFF.

This clonotype occurred many times. V usage is TRBV28 and J usage is TRBJ1-2; TRBD1 matches 8 bases. The CDR3 is made up of 13 amino acids. Germline lookup yields CDR1 MDHEN and CDR2 SYDVKM. Trimming cost V 6 bases and J 4 bases; bases outside gene matches: 4. The CDR3 sequence: CASRRDRGYGYTF. The CDR3 DNA follows: TGTGCCAGCAGGCGCGACAGGGGCTATGGCTACACCTTC.

The sample holds many counts of this clonotype. The chain joins TRBV12-3 or TRBV12-4 to TRBJ1-5; 7 positions match TRBD1. The CDR3 has 16 amino acids. With V trimmed by 7 bases and J by 2 bases, 11 bases remained unmatched. CDR3: CASTANRGGRNQPQHF. CDR3 in DNA: TGTGCCAGCACCGCGAACAGGGGCGGACGCAATCAGCCCCAGCATTTT.

In its sample, this clonotype was seen many times. The chain couples TRBV24-1 to TRBJ1-1, with TRBD1 matching over 7 bases. Germline V gene lookup returns CDR1 KGHDR and CDR2 SFDVKD. J gave up 6 bases and V 5 bases, and 5 bases lay outside the gene matches. The CDR3 is 13 amino acids. The CDR3, as DNA: TGTGCCACCAGTGGCAGGGGGGAGTCTGAAGCTTTCTTT. It translates to CATSGRGESEAFF.

The chain has TRBV3-1 and TRBJ2-1; TRBD2 aligns across 8 bases. The CDR3 is 16 residues long. Trimming cost V 0 bases and J 6 bases; bases outside gene matches: 7. Germline V gene lookup returns CDR1 LGHDT and CDR2 YNNKEL (reference sequence). DNA for the CDR3: TGTGCCAGCAGCCAAGACCCCGGGACTAGGGGCAATGAGCAGTTCTTC. Protein product: CASSQDPGTRGNEQFF.

This clonotype was seen repeatedly, ten times or more. The chain has TRBV7-9 and TRBJ2-7, with D perhaps being TRBD1 or TRBD2 (5 bases each). Trimming removed 5 bases from V and 2 bases from J, with 10 bases in between. CDR1 and CDR2 (germline): SEHNR, FQNEAQ (reference sequence). The CDR3 has 13 amino acids. The CDR3 sequence is CASSTGTAYEQYF. In nucleotides, the CDR3 is TGTGCCAGCAGCACCGGGACGGCCTACGAGCAGTACTTC.

This rearrangement joins TRBV28 to TRBJ2-2; 10 bases are a match to TRBD2. The CDR3 length is 16 residues. V lost 7 bases to trimming and J lost 7 bases; unmatched junction nucleotides: 12. CDR1 and CDR2 from the germline V gene are MDHEN and SYDVKM. The chain's CDR3 is CASTPLAGSLGGELFF. The CDR3 region has the DNA TGTGCCAGCACCCCACTAGCGGGAAGTTTAGGCGGGGAGCTGTTTTTT. Full variable domain (missing parts from reference TRBV28 and TRBJ2-2): DVKVTQSSRYLVKRTGEKVFLECVQDMDHENMFWYRQDPGLGLRLIYFSYDVKMKEKGDIPEGYSVSREKKERFSLILESASTNQTSMYLCASTPLAGSLGGELFFGEGSRLTVL.